This T cell receptor beta chain derives from a study of CD8 T cells in ankylosing spondylitis. Quantitative 5'-RACE with molecular barcodes was used to make the TCR beta libraries. One entry per CDR3 protein results from TCRdb running MiXCR on the 5' RACE reads. The data show 200,000 to 250,000 distinct CDR3 sequences, with around 18% seen just once and about 42% held by the top ten. This clonotype came up many times. Its specificity is unknown. V gave up 6 bases and J gave up 2 bases, with 13 bases separating them. CDR3 length: 14 amino acids. Study conclusions and caveats: Past research had described some motif variants in reactive arthritis synovial fluid and blood. Reportedly, disease-linked clones are significantly enriched in ankylosing spondylitis patients' matched synovial fluid. Clones linked with disease were CD8+ and fairly uncommon in the peripheral blood. Apparently characteristic of ankylosing spondylitis blood was a TCR beta motif (about eight highly homologous variants).

The TCR originated in a male donor with ankylosing spondylitis. J is TRBJ1-2 and V is TRBV12-3 or TRBV12-4; TRBD1 might be the D (5 bases). The sequenced sample was blood, either unsorted or a sorted T cell fraction (not recorded which). Here the CDR3 DNA reads TGTGCCAGCAGAGACGTAGGGGAGAACTATGGCTACACCTTC. It yields the protein CASRDVGENYGYTF.